The 28 T cell receptor beta chains reported below all come from one sample, sequenced in a study of cytomegalovirus exposure and HLA in healthy donors. The study ran its PCR with 60 Vbeta and 13 Jbeta primers. Using immunoSEQ multiplex PCR, the repertoire was profiled, and TCRdb retains in-frame clones only, with some absent. Counted here are over 130,000 clones, about 75% occurring once; the ten biggest clones make up 1.6%. Sequenced material: PBMCs. The receptor set was obtained from a woman aged 25 to 39 in good health and CMV-seronegative.

There are a few counts of this clone. This chain links TRBV9 with TRBJ2-3; weak D call: TRBD2 (6 bases). The CDR3 loop spans 16 amino acids. V was trimmed by 4 bases and J by 0 bases, leaving 15 bases between them. Germline V gene data show CDR1 as SGDLS and CDR2 as YYNGEE. CDR3 DNA: TGTGCCAGCAGCTCCCAGACTAGGAGTAGCACAGATACGCAGTATTTT. As protein: CASSSQTRSSTDTQYF.

This chain links TRBV7-2 with TRBJ2-7, with D possibly being TRBD2 (7 bases). The germline CDR1 and CDR2 sequences are SGHTA and FQGNSA. The CDR3 extends over 15 amino acids. V lost 2 bases, J lost 5 bases, and 16 bases lay in between. CDR3 sequence reads: CASSLFLRGGHEQYV. In DNA form, the CDR3 reads TGTGCCAGCAGCTTATTTCTTAGGGGGGGCCACGAGCAGTACGTC.

This clone has a handful of counts. One end of the junction does not line up with germline, which may come from a read error. The CDR3, as DNA: TGTTCCAGCAGCTTCGGCGGCTCCTACGAGCAGTACTTC. As protein: CSSSFGGSYEQYF. The chain links TRBV7-9 to TRBJ2-7; D ambiguous. This CDR3 contains 13 residues. Germline CDR1 and CDR2: SEHNR and FQNEAQ (reference sequence).

This sequence joins TRBV9 and TRBJ1-2, with D tentatively TRBD1 (5 bases). The V gene lost 2 bases and the J gene lost 3 bases, with 11 bases spanning the gap. The CDR3 extends over 14 amino acids. CDR1 and CDR2 (germline): SGDLS, YYNGEE. In DNA form, the CDR3 reads TGTGCCAGCAGCGTGCGGGGGGGTTACTATGGCTACACCTTC. It codes for CASSVRGGYYGYTF.

This clone was detected a few times. The chain carries TRBV29-1 and TRBJ2-1; 10 nucleotides line up with TRBD1. Germline values: CDR1 SQVTM, CDR2 ANQGSEA. The CDR3 is 15 residues long. The V segment lost 0 bases and the J segment 2 bases; nucleotides outside the gene matches: 1. The CDR3 loop reads CSVEEGTGAYNEQFF. DNA of the CDR3: TGCAGCGTTGAAGAGGGGACAGGGGCCTACAATGAGCAGTTCTTC.

The gene calls are TRBV7-2 and TRBJ2-2, with D possibly matching TRBD1 (5 bases). CDR3 length equals 13 residues. Per germline, CDR1 SGHTA and CDR2 FQGNSA. Trimming removed 5 bases from V and 6 bases from J, with 10 bases in between. CDR3 protein: CASSVDSPGELFF. CDR3 DNA sequence: TGTGCCAGCAGCGTTGACAGCCCCGGGGAGCTGTTTTTT.

This sequence joins TRBV10-1 and TRBJ2-7, with D possibly TRBD1 on 6 matching bases. The CDR3 has 14 amino acids. Trimming left V 5 bases short and J 1 base short, with 12 bases between. The V gene's germline CDR1 is WNHNN and CDR2 SYGVQD (reference sequence). CDR3 protein: CASSTGLISYEQYV. The CDR3 DNA sequence: TGCGCCAGCAGTACAGGGCTAATTTCCTACGAGCAGTACGTC.

V is TRBV29-1 and J is TRBJ2-1, with TRBD2 as a possible D gene (5 bases). There are 16 residues in the CDR3. Germline V lookup: CDR1 SQVTM, CDR2 ANQGSEA. The V end was cut by 3 bases, the J end by 0 bases, with 15 bases between. The CDR3 bases are TGCAGCGTTGACCACCTTCTAGGAGGCTCCTACAATGAGCAGTTCTTC. Protein product: CSVDHLLGGSYNEQFF.

The chain employs TRBV4-1 and TRBJ1-5; D possibly corresponds to TRBD1 (5 bases). From germline, CDR1 is MGHRA and CDR2 YSYEKL. The CDR3 has 16 amino acids. V was pared by 4 bases and J by 0 bases, with 13 bases between. The CDR3 is CASSPQDTYSNQPQHF. Written as DNA, the CDR3 is TGCGCCAGCAGCCCCCAGGACACTTATAGCAATCAGCCCCAGCATTTT.

The chain joins TRBV10-2 to TRBJ2-7, with a possible D match to TRBD1 (5 bases). CDR3 length: 16 amino acids. Between the trimmed V and J ends, which lost 6 bases and 2 bases, there was a span of 20 bases. Germline V gives CDR1 WSHSY, CDR2 SAAADI. The CDR3 DNA reads TGCGCCAGCAGAGAAACCACTTCCACCAGGGCCTACGAGCAGTACTTC. Its translation: CASRETTSTRAYEQYF.

The chain recombines TRBV30 with TRBJ2-3, with TRBD1 as a possible D gene (5 bases). Germline V lookup: CDR1 GTSNPN, CDR2 SVGIG (reference sequence). This CDR3 contains 13 residues. V was pared by 5 bases and J by 7 bases, with 16 bases between. As DNA, the CDR3 is TGTGCCTGGGGGGCCCTTCTTCCGAATACGCAGTATTTT. This gives the protein CAWGALLPNTQYF.

The chain links TRBV5-1 to TRBJ2-1, with 10 nucleotides matching TRBD2. CDR1 and CDR2 (germline): SGHRS, YFSETQ. V shed 0 bases and J 5 bases; nucleotides not matched to a gene: 2. The length of the CDR3 is 15 residues. The CDR3 is CASSLGTSGNNEQFF. The CDR3 DNA follows: TGCGCCAGCAGCTTGGGGACTAGCGGCAACAATGAGCAGTTCTTC. The complete variable domain, with remaining parts taken from reference TRBV5-1 and TRBJ2-1, reads KAGVTQTPRYLIKTRGQQVTLSCSPISGHRSVSWYQQTPGQGLQFLFEYFSETQRNKGNFPGRFSGRQFSNSRSEMNVSTLELGDSALYLCASSLGTSGNNEQFFGPGTRLTVL.

The chain recombines TRBV27 with TRBJ2-5; D is perhaps TRBD1 (6 bases). This CDR3 has 16 amino acids. Trimming took 3 bases from V and 2 from J, leaving 16 bases between them. The germline V gene encodes CDR1 MNHEY and CDR2 SMNVEV (reference sequence). In nucleotides, the CDR3 is TGTGCCAGCAGTTTCCAGAAGGGGGTGGGTCAAGAGACCCAGTACTTC. Its translation is CASSFQKGVGQETQYF.

The genes are TRBV5-4 and TRBJ2-5, with a weak D call TRBD2 (6 bases). The CDR3 runs to 15 residues. Trimming pared 2 bases from V and 1 base from J, leaving 12 bases between. Germline values: CDR1 SGHNT, CDR2 YYREEE (reference sequence). The CDR3 nucleotides are TGTGCCAGCAGCTTAGGCGGGGTGATCCAAGAGACCCAGTACTTC. Encoded protein: CASSLGGVIQETQYF.

The rearrangement joins TRBV2 to TRBJ1-3, with 7 bases lining up with TRBD1. CDR3 length equals 14 residues. Germline assignment: CDR1 SNHLY and CDR2 FYNNEI. V was pared by 11 bases and J by 0 bases, with 7 bases of the junction left unmatched. This chain's CDR3 is CAEGQSSSGNTIYF. The DNA of the CDR3 is TGTGCCGAGGGACAGTCTAGCTCTGGAAACACCATATATTTT.

The V call is TRBV7-8, the J call TRBJ2-3; 14 bases align to TRBD2. The germline V gene encodes CDR1 SGHVS and CDR2 FQNEAQ. The CDR3 runs 18 residues. J gave up 1 base and V 3 bases, and 6 bases lay outside the gene matches. CDR3 DNA sequence: TGTGCCAGCAGCTTCAGACTAGCGGGAGGGCCCCGCACAGATACGCAGTATTTT. It encodes CASSFRLAGGPRTDTQYF.

V gene TRBV9 combines with J gene TRBJ2-1; D might be TRBD1 (6 bases). In germline, CDR1 is SGDLS, CDR2 YYNGEE. CDR3 size: 18 residues. The V end was cut by 0 bases, the J end by 4 bases, with 20 bases between. CDR3 nucleotide sequence: TGTGCCAGCAGCGTAGGGGCCTCACAGGGCCTCAGATACAATGAGCAGTTCTTC. Protein: CASSVGASQGLRYNEQFF.

The rearrangement uses TRBV7-2 and TRBJ1-2; D possibly corresponds to TRBD1 (6 bases). This CDR3 has 16 residues. CDR1 and CDR2 (germline): SGHTA, FQGNSA. The V end lost 5 bases, the J end lost 6 bases, and 22 bases lay between the germline ends. CDR3 in DNA: TGTGCCAGCAGCGCTTCCGTACCCCAGGGGTCCCATGGCTACACCTTC. It translates to CASSASVPQGSHGYTF.

The chain recombines TRBV11-1 with TRBJ2-1; 14 bases are a match to TRBD2. The ends lost 4 bases at V and 8 bases at J; junction bases unmatched: 7. Germline V CDR1 and CDR2: SGHAT, FQDESV (reference sequence). This CDR3 is built from 16 residues. CDR3 amino acids: CASSSRGTSGGDEQFF. In nucleotides, the CDR3 is TGTGCCAGCAGCTCCCGAGGGACTAGCGGGGGTGATGAGCAGTTCTTC.

CDR3 sequence (DNA): TGTGCCAGCAGTTTATTCGACAGGGAGACTGAAGCTTTCTTT. It codes for CASSLFDRETEAFF. This rearrangement joins TRBV28 to TRBJ1-1, with 7 bases fitting TRBD1. CDR1 MDHEN and CDR2 SYDVKM come from the germline V gene. With 1 base clipped from V and 5 bases from J, the junction kept 4 bases outside the gene matches. The CDR3 length is 14 residues.

This clone was observed a few times. The J gene is TRBJ1-1, the V gene TRBV18; TRBD1 matches 8 bases. V lost 3 bases and J lost 2; bases outside the gene matches: 2. The CDR3 sequence is 14 residues long. Germline V gives CDR1 KGHSH, CDR2 LQKENI. The CDR3 sequence is CASSPTGANTEAFF. DNA of the CDR3: TGTGCCAGCTCACCGACAGGGGCTAACACTGAAGCTTTCTTT.

This clone was found a few times. The V call is TRBV25-1, the J call TRBJ2-1; D may be TRBD2 (5 bases). The length of the CDR3 is 15 residues. Germline V gene lookup returns CDR1 MGHDK and CDR2 SYGVNS. V was pared by 4 bases and J by 0 bases, with 10 bases between. CDR3 in DNA: TGTGCCAGCAGTGTCGGGATAAGCTCCTACAATGAGCAGTTCTTC. This sequence encodes CASSVGISSYNEQFF. Combining the CDR3 with reference TRBV25-1 and TRBJ2-1 gives the whole variable domain EADIYQTPRYLVIGTGKKITLECSQTMGHDKMYWYQQDPGMELHLIHYSYGVNSTEKGDLSSESTVSRIRTEHFPLTLESARPSHTSQYLCASSVGISSYNEQFFGPGTRLTVL.

The V and J genes are TRBV27 and TRBJ2-3; 9 bases map to TRBD2. V lost 4 bases, J lost 1 base, and 6 bases stayed unmatched. There are 16 residues in the CDR3. CDR1 and CDR2 from the germline V gene are MNHEY and SMNVEV (reference sequence). CDR3 residues: CASSWTQRGGTDTQYF. CDR3 bases: TGTGCCAGCAGTTGGACGCAGCGGGGGGGCACAGATACGCAGTATTTT.

This clone has a handful of counts. The chain is built from TRBV28 and TRBJ1-1, with D tentatively TRBD1 (5 bases). Germline V CDR1 and CDR2: MDHEN, SYDVKM. The V gene lost 1 base and the J gene lost 4 bases, with 10 bases spanning the gap. CDR3 size: 14 residues. As DNA, the CDR3 is TGTGCCAGCAGTTTATTAGGGGTGGGCACTGAAGCTTTCTTT. As protein: CASSLLGVGTEAFF.

V usage is TRBV5-4 and J usage is TRBJ2-5, with TRBD2 matching over 8 bases. Per germline, CDR1 SGHNT and CDR2 YYREEE (reference sequence). V lost 4 bases to trimming and J lost 3 bases; unmatched junction nucleotides: 5. The CDR3 loop spans 14 amino acids. The CDR3 sequence: CASSPGTREETQYF. The CDR3 bases are TGTGCCAGCAGCCCCGGGACTAGGGAAGAGACCCAGTACTTC. Full variable domain (outside the CDR3, taken from reference TRBV5-4 and TRBJ2-5): ETGVTQSPTHLIKTRGQQVTLRCSSQSGHNTVSWYQQALGQGPQFIFQYYREEENGRGNFPPRFSGLQFPNYSSELNVNALELDDSALYLCASSPGTREETQYFGPGTRLLVL.

This clone was observed a few times. This specimen includes other DNA sequences encoding the same CDR3. The chain couples TRBV6-6 to TRBJ2-5, with D unclear. V lost 6 bases to trimming and J lost 2 bases, with 4 bases between them. This CDR3 has 11 amino acids. Germline loops: CDR1 MNHNY, CDR2 SVGAGI (reference sequence). The CDR3 region has the DNA TGTGCCAGCAGCCAGCAAGAGACCCAGTACTTC. Translated: CASSQQETQYF.

On this clone: This sample includes further DNA sequences coding for the same CDR3. The chain combines TRBV5-1 with TRBJ1-4; D is possibly TRBD1 (5 bases). The germline V gene has CDR1 SGHRS and CDR2 YFSETQ. The CDR3 totals 14 residues. V was cut by 0 bases and J by 7 bases, with 10 bases left in between. CDR3 coding DNA: TGCGCCAGCAGCTTGGGGCAGGGTGGTGAAAAACTGTTTTTT. Encoded protein: CASSLGQGGEKLFF.

J is TRBJ1-4 and V is TRBV30, with TRBD1 matching over 10 bases. The CDR3 loop spans 13 amino acids. CDR1 is GTSNPN and CDR2 is SVGIG in the germline V gene (reference sequence). The J segment lost 4 bases and the V segment lost 5 bases, leaving 1 base of the junction unmatched. In DNA, the CDR3 is TGTGCCTGGGGGACAGGGGATAATGAAAAACTGTTTTTT. Amino acid sequence: CAWGTGDNEKLFF.